Given below is one T cell receptor beta chain in context. Its antigen remains unknown. Profiling relied on immunoSEQ multiplex PCR, and the TCRdb table lists in-frame clones only, not all of them. Altogether about 46,000 clones are present, about four fifths being singletons, with the ten largest covering approximately 5.1%. The CDR3 totals 15 residues. V gave up 0 bases and J gave up 6 bases; unmatched junction bases: 3. Germline V gene lookup returns CDR1 SGHRS and CDR2 YFSETQ. This specimen comes from a study of vaccination effects on CD4 cells after COVID-19. Study in general: After expansion with viral peptide pools in the ViraFEST assay, antigen-specific CD4+ T cells were sequenced. A few convalescent patients were sampled after vaccination (early and late).

Scientists isolated CD4+ T cells after a roughly nine-day culture period ended. The individual was infected with SARS-CoV-2 between March and December 2020, as confirmed by PCR. Either the BNT162b2 or mRNA-1273 vaccine was given to participants in two doses. Half the medium was swapped for IL-2 medium on days 3 and 7. The V call is TRBV5-1, the J call TRBJ2-1; 10 positions match TRBD2. Material: CD4+ T cells from PBMCs cultured without peptide, obtained after COVID-19 vaccination. The sequence was collected from a human donor who had a prior SARS-CoV-2 infection. The CDR3 DNA reads TGCGCCAGCAGCTTGGGCTCTAGCGGGAGCAATGAGCAGTTCTTC. Translation gives CASSLGSSGSNEQFF.